The 19 T cell receptor beta chains listed next were all sequenced from one sample in a study of T cell changes during pregnancy in multiple sclerosis. Method: immunoSEQ multiplex PCR; TCRdb's copy keeps in-frame clones and lacks some. The sample includes 55,000 to 70,000 clones, approximately 89% of them seen just once. This specimen was peripheral blood, taken in the third trimester of pregnancy. These receptor sequences come from a female donor in good health, enrolled as a control in a pregnancy study.

The chain employs TRBV4-2 and TRBJ1-2; no reliable D call. CDR1 LGHNA and CDR2 YNFKEQ come from the germline V gene. The V gene lost 4 bases and the J gene lost 0 bases, with 6 bases spanning the gap. This CDR3 region has 13 residues. CDR3 in DNA: TGTGCCAGCAGCCTACCAGCTAACTATGGCTACACCTTC. Translation gives CASSLPANYGYTF.

The genes are TRBV6-1 and TRBJ1-1, with D possibly TRBD1 on 6 matching bases. CDR3 length equals 13 residues. Per the germline V gene, CDR1 is MNHNS and CDR2 is SASEGT. V lost 6 bases, J lost 3 bases, and 11 bases lay in between. CDR3 DNA: TGTGCCAGCAGGAGGGGGTATGACACTGAAGCTTTCTTT. This gives the protein CASRRGYDTEAFF.

The chain joins TRBV27 to TRBJ2-1, with 8 bases aligning to TRBD2. J gave up 5 bases and V 7 bases, and 1 base lay outside the gene matches. CDR3 size: 12 residues. Germline V gene data show CDR1 as MNHEY and CDR2 as SMNVEV (reference sequence). CDR3 region: CASNGGDNEQFF. Here the CDR3 DNA reads TGTGCCAGCAACGGGGGGGACAATGAGCAGTTCTTC.

V and J are TRBV6-5 and TRBJ2-2, with 7 bases identical to TRBD1. V dropped 6 bases and J dropped 7; count of bases not matched to a gene: 11. This CDR3 is 15 amino acids long. Per germline, CDR1 MNHEY and CDR2 SVGAGI. This CDR3 reads CASRSPGQKHGELFF. The CDR3 DNA is TGTGCCAGCAGGTCGCCGGGACAGAAGCACGGGGAGCTGTTTTTT.

The chain carries TRBV27 and TRBJ2-5; 11 nucleotides align to TRBD2. Trimming at V came to 5 bases and at J to 4 bases, leaving 9 bases not matched to a gene. Germline V gene data show CDR1 as MNHEY and CDR2 as SMNVEV (reference sequence). This CDR3 is 16 amino acids long. CDR3 nucleotide sequence: TGTGCCAGCAGTAAACTAGCGGGGGCGGGGTCAGAGACCCAGTACTTC. This codes for CASSKLAGAGSETQYF.

This clone appeared a single time. V and J are TRBV10-3 and TRBJ2-7; 10 bases line up with TRBD1. The germline gives CDR1 ENHRY, CDR2 SYGVKD. There are 15 residues in the CDR3. J was trimmed by 7 bases and V by 8 bases; bases with no gene match: 14. The CDR3 sequence is CAISGEGQGIVEQYF. DNA for the CDR3: TGTGCCATCTCGGGGGAGGGACAGGGGATTGTAGAGCAGTACTTC.

The chain carries TRBV9 and TRBJ1-3, with D unclear. The CDR3 has 10 residues. Deletions cut 7 bases from V and 10 bases from J, with 9 bases between. Germline CDR1 reads SGDLS; CDR2 reads YYNGEE. CDR3 sequence: CASAGRTIYF. The CDR3 nucleotides are TGTGCCAGCGCAGGCCGGACCATATATTTT.

The chain links TRBV19 to TRBJ1-6; 8 nucleotides line up with TRBD1. The CDR3 covers 16 residues. Trimming took 4 bases from V and 5 from J; bases not matched to a gene: 7. Germline CDR1 reads LNHDA; CDR2 reads SQIVND (reference sequence). In nucleotides, the CDR3 is TGTGCCAGTAGTAGGACAGGGAGAGCCGATAATTCACCCCTCCACTTT. Protein: CASSRTGRADNSPLHF.

The chain joins TRBV4-3 to TRBJ1-1; no clear D gene. Germline lookup yields CDR1 LGHNA and CDR2 YSLEER. The CDR3 runs 14 residues. Trimming removed 4 bases at V and 0 bases at J, with 9 bases between. CDR3 sequence: CASSPGLLNTEAFF. As DNA, the CDR3 is TGCGCCAGCAGCCCCGGACTCTTGAACACTGAAGCTTTCTTT.

The chain couples TRBV7-9 to TRBJ1-1; D possibly corresponds to TRBD1 (6 bases). V lost 7 bases, J lost 1 base, and 10 bases lay in between. Looked up from germline, CDR1 is SEHNR and CDR2 is FQNEAQ (reference sequence). This CDR3 has 13 amino acids. The CDR3 DNA is TGTGCCAGCAAAAACAGGGCGAACACTGAAGCTTTCTTT. This translates into CASKNRANTEAFF.

On this clone: This sample also contains other DNA sequences that code for the same CDR3. The rearrangement links TRBV28 to TRBJ2-7; 8 bases align to TRBD2. CDR1 and CDR2 (germline): MDHEN, SYDVKM. V shed 7 bases and J 2 bases; nucleotides not matched to a gene: 4. CDR3 length equals 13 residues. CDR3 DNA: TGTGCCAGCACGAACGGGGGGGCCTACGAGCAGTACTTC. Amino acid sequence: CASTNGGAYEQYF.

This clone was detected only once. The chain recombines TRBV7-8 with TRBJ1-1; D is undetermined. The ends were cut back, 0 bases at V and 0 bases at J, with 11 bases in the middle. CDR1 is SGHVS, CDR2 FQNEAQ, per germline. CDR3 length: 16 residues. The CDR3 DNA follows: TGTGCCAGCAGCTTAGCGCTTCGGTTCATGAACACTGAAGCTTTCTTT. It yields the protein CASSLALRFMNTEAFF.

The rearrangement joins TRBV27 to TRBJ1-2; no clear D gene. The germline V gene encodes CDR1 MNHEY and CDR2 SMNVEV (reference sequence). This CDR3 has 14 residues. Trimming removed 6 bases from V and 0 bases from J, with 11 bases in between. The chain's CDR3 is CASSPHSANYGYTF. In DNA, the CDR3 is TGTGCCAGCAGCCCTCATAGTGCTAACTATGGCTACACCTTC.

Only a few counts were recorded for this clone. The rearrangement uses TRBV7-2 and TRBJ1-2, with 8 positions matching TRBD1. Losses at the gene ends were 5 bases for V and 4 bases for J; bases not matched to a gene: 9. The CDR3 has 15 amino acids. Germline V CDR1 and CDR2: SGHTA, FQGNSA. CDR3 nucleotide sequence: TGTGCCAGCAGCCCCCAGGACAGGGATCCCTATGGCTACACCTTC. The encoded protein is CASSPQDRDPYGYTF.

This rearrangement joins TRBV7-3 to TRBJ1-1; no firm D call. V lost 7 bases and J 0 bases, leaving 15 bases between the germline ends. The germline V gene has CDR1 SGHTA and CDR2 FQGTGA. This CDR3 contains 15 residues. CDR3 protein: CASTPGEPLNTEAFF. CDR3 bases: TGTGCCAGCACCCCCGGAGAGCCCCTGAACACTGAAGCTTTCTTT.

The CDR3 sequence is CATSRGSSYNEQFF. The CDR3 bases are TGTGCCACCAGCAGAGGGAGTTCCTACAATGAGCAGTTCTTC. The chain links TRBV15 to TRBJ2-1; D gene uncertain. Germline V gene lookup returns CDR1 LNHNV and CDR2 YYDKDF (reference sequence). The V gene lost 1 base and the J gene lost 1 base, with 5 bases spanning the gap. This CDR3 has 14 residues.

J is TRBJ2-7 and V is TRBV6-5, with 9 nucleotides matching TRBD2. The CDR3 contains 15 residues. J gave up 3 bases and V 0 bases, and 3 bases lay outside the gene matches. Germline values: CDR1 MNHEY, CDR2 SVGAGI. This CDR3 reads CASSYSRGGNYEQYF. The CDR3 coding sequence is TGTGCCAGCAGTTACTCGCGGGGGGGTAACTACGAGCAGTACTTC.

The genes are TRBV6-5 and TRBJ2-3; the match to TRBD2 covers 7 bases. Per the germline V gene, CDR1 is MNHEY and CDR2 is SVGAGI. J lost 2 bases, V lost 0 bases, and 2 bases had no gene match. The CDR3 consists of 15 residues. The CDR3 coding sequence is TGTGCCAGCAGTTACTCGGGGGGGTCCACAGATACGCAGTATTTT. It specifies CASSYSGGSTDTQYF.

The chain employs TRBV25-1 and TRBJ2-7, with 9 bases matching TRBD2. This CDR3 contains 15 residues. V lost 8 bases, J lost 7 bases, and 15 bases stayed unmatched. Germline assignment: CDR1 MGHDK and CDR2 SYGVNS. The CDR3 loop is CASATASGGPGEQYF. CDR3 DNA: TGTGCCAGCGCGACGGCCAGCGGGGGGCCTGGGGAGCAGTACTTC.